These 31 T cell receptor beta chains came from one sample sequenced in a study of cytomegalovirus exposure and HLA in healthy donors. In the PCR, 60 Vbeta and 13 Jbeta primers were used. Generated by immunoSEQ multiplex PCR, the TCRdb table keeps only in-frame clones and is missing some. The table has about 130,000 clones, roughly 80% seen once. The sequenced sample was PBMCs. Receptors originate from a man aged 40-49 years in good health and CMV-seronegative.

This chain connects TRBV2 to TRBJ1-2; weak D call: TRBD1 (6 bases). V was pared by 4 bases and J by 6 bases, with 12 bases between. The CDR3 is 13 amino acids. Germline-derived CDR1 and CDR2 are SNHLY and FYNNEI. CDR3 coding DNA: TGTGCCAGCAGTGGGAACAGGGATGATGGCTACACCTTC. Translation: CASSGNRDDGYTF. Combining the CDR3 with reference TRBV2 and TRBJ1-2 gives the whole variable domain EPEVTQTPSHQVTQMGQEVILRCVPISNHLYFYWYRQILGQKVEFLVSFYNNEISEKSEIFDDQFSVERPDGSNFTLKIRSTKLEDSAMYFCASSGNRDDGYTFGSGTRLTVV.

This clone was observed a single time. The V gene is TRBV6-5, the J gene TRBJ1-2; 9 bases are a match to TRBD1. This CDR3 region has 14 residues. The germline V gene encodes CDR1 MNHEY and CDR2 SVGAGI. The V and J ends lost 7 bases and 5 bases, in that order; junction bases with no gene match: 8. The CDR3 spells CASKEGQGGYGYTF. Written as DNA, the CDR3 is TGTGCCAGCAAAGAGGGACAGGGAGGTTATGGCTACACCTTC.

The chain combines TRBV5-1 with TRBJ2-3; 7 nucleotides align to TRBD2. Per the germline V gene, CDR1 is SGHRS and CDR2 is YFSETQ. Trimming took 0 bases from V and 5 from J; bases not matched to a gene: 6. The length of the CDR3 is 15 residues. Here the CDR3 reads CASSLGSGARDTQYF. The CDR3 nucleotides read TGCGCCAGCAGCTTGGGGAGCGGGGCAAGAGATACGCAGTATTTT.

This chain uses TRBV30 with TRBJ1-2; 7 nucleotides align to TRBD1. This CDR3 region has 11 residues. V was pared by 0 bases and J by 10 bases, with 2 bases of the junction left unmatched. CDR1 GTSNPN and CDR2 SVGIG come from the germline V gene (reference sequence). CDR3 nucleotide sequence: TGTGCCTGGAGTGTAGACAGGGCCTACACCTTC. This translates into CAWSVDRAYTF.

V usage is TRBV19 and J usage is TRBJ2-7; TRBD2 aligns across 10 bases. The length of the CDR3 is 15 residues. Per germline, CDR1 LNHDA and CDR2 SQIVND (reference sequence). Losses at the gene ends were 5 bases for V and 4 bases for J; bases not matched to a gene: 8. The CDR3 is CASSQFPSGSYEQYF. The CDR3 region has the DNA TGTGCCAGTAGTCAGTTCCCTAGCGGGAGTTACGAGCAGTACTTC.

As DNA, the CDR3 is TGTGCCACCAACTGGCAGGGGGCAAAAGATACGCAGTATTTT. Protein product: CATNWQGAKDTQYF. The chain couples TRBV28 to TRBJ2-3, with 8 positions matching TRBD1. The CDR3 sequence is 14 residues long. Germline-derived CDR1 and CDR2 are MDHEN and SYDVKM. After removal of 10 bases from V and 5 bases from J, the junction contained 11 bases not matched to a gene.

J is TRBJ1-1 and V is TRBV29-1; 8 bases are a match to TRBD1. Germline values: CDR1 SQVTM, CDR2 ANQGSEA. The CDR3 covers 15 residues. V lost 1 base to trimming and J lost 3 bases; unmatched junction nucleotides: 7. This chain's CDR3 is CSVEGLQGAHTEAFF. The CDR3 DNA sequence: TGCAGCGTTGAAGGCCTCCAGGGGGCGCACACTGAAGCTTTCTTT.

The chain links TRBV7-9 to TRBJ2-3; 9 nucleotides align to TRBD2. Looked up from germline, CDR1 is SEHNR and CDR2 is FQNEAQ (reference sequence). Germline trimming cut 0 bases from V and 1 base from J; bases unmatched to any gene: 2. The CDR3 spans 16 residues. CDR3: CASSLAAGGRTDTQYF. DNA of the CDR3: TGTGCCAGCAGCTTAGCAGCGGGGGGACGCACAGATACGCAGTATTTT.

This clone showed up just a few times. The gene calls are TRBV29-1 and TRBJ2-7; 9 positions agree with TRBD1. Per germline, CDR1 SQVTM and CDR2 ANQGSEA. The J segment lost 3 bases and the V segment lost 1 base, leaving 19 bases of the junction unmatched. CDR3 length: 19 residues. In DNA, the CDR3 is TGCAGCGTTGAAGGCCAGAGGGACAGGGTAAGAGGGGGAAACTACGAGCAGTACTTC. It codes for CSVEGQRDRVRGGNYEQYF.

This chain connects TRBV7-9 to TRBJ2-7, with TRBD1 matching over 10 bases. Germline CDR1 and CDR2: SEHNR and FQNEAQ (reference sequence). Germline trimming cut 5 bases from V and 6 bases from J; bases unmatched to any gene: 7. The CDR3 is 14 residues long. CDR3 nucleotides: TGTGCCAGCAGCAAGGGACAGGGGACCCCCGAGCAGTACTTC. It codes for CASSKGQGTPEQYF.

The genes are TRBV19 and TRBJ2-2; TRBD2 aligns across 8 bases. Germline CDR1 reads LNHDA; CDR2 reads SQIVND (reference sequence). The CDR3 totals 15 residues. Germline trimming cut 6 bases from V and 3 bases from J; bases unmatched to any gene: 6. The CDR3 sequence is CASRALADYTGELFF. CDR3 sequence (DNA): TGTGCCAGTAGGGCACTAGCGGACTACACCGGGGAGCTGTTTTTT.

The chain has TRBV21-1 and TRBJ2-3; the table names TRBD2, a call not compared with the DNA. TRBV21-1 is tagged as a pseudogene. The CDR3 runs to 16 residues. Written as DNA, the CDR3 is TGTGCCAGCAGCAAAGGACTAGCGGGGGCGGCAGATACGCAGTATTTT. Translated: CASSKGLAGAADTQYF.

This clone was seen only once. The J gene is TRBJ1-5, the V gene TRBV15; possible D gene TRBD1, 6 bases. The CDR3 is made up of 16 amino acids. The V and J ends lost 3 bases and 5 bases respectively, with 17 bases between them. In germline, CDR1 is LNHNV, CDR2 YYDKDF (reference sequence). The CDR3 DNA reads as TGTGCCACCAGCAGTACACAGGGACGGGGAGATCAGCCCCAGCATTTT. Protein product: CATSSTQGRGDQPQHF.

The CDR3 protein is CASSFHGVQETQYF. Here the CDR3 DNA reads TGTGCCAGCAGCTTTCACGGGGTCCAAGAGACCCAGTACTTC. The chain links TRBV5-4 to TRBJ2-5, with D perhaps TRBD2 (5 bases). CDR1 is SGHNT and CDR2 is YYREEE in the germline V gene (reference sequence). V lost 2 bases to trimming and J lost 1 base, with 9 bases between them. This CDR3 has 14 amino acids.

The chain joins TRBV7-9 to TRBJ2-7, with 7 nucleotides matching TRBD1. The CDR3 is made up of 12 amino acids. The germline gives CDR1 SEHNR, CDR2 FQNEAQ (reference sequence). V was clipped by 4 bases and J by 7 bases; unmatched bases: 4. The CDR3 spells CASSSQTGEQYF. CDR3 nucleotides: TGTGCCAGCAGCTCCCAGACAGGGGAGCAGTACTTC.

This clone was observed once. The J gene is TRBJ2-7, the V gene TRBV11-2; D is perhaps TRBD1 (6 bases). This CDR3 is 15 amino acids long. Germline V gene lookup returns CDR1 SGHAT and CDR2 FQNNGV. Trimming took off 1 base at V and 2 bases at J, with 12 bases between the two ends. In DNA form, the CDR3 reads TGTGCCAGCAGCTTAGGCAGGGGTGCTGCCTACGAGCAGTACTTC. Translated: CASSLGRGAAYEQYF.

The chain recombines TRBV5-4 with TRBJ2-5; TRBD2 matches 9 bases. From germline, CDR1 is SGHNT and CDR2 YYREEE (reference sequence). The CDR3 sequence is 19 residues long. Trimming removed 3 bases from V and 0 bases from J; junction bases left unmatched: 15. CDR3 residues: CASSSPSPGTSFNQETQYF. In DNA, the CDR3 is TGTGCCAGCAGCTCCCCTTCTCCCGGGACTAGCTTCAACCAAGAGACCCAGTACTTC. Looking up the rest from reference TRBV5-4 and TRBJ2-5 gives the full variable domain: ETGVTQSPTHLIKTRGQQVTLRCSSQSGHNTVSWYQQALGQGPQFIFQYYREEENGRGNFPPRFSGLQFPNYSSELNVNALELDDSALYLCASSSPSPGTSFNQETQYFGPGTRLLVL.

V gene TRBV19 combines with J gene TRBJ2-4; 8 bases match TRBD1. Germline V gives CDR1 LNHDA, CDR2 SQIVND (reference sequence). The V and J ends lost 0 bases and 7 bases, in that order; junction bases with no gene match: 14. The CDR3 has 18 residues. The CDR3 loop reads CASSIDSGTGVFGNIQYF. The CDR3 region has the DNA TGTGCCAGTAGTATAGATTCCGGGACAGGAGTGTTCGGCAACATTCAGTACTTC.

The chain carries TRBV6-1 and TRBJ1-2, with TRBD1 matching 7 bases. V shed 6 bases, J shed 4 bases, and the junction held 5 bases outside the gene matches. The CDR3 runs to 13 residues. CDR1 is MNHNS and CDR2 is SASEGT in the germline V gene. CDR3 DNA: TGTGCCAGCAGCCCCGACAGGGTCTATGGCTACACCTTC. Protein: CASSPDRVYGYTF.

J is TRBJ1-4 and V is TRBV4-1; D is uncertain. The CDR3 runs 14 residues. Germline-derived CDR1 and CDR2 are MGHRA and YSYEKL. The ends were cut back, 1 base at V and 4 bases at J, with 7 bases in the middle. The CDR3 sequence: CASSQAGINEKLFF. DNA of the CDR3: TGCGCCAGCAGCCAAGCGGGGATTAATGAAAAACTGTTTTTT.

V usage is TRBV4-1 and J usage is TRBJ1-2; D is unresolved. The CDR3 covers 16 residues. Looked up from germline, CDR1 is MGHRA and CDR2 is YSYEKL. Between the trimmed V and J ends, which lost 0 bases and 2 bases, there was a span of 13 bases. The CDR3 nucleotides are TGCGCCAGCAGCCAAGATCAAGCGGTACGGAACTATGGCTACACCTTC. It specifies CASSQDQAVRNYGYTF.

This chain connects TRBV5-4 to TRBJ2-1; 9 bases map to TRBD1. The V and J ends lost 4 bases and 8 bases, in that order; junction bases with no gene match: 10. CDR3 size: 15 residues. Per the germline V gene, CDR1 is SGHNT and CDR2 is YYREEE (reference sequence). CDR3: CASSPADRGVDEQFF. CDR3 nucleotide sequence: TGTGCCAGCAGCCCGGCGGACAGGGGAGTCGATGAGCAGTTCTTC.

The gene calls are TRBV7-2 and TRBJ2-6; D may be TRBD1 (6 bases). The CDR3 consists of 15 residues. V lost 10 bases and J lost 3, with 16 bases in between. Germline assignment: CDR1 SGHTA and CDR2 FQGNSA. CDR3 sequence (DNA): TGTGCCACAGCCGCAGGGGTCAGTGGGGCCAACGTCCTGACTTTC. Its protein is CATAAGVSGANVLTF. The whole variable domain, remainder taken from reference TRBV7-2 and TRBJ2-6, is GAGVSQSPSNKVTEKGKDVELRCDPISGHTALYWYRQSLGQGLEFLIYFQGNSAPDKSGLPSDRFSAERTGGSVSTLTIQRTQQEDSAVYLCATAAGVSGANVLTFGAGSRLTVL.

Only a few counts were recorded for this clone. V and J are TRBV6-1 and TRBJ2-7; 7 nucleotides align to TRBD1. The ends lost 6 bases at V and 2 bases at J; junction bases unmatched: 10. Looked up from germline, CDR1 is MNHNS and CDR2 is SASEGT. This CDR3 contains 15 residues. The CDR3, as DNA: TGTGCCAGCAGCCAGGGGGACCCGGTCGCCTACGAGCAGTACTTC. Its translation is CASSQGDPVAYEQYF.

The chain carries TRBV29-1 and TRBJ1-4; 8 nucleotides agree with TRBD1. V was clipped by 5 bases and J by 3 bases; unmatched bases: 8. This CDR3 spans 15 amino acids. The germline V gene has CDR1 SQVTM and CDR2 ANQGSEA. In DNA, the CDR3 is TGCAGCGTTTTGGGACAGGTTGCTGCTAATGAAAAACTGTTTTTT. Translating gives CSVLGQVAANEKLFF.

This CDR3 is CASSSGTGVSYEQYF. The CDR3 nucleotides read TGTGCCAGCAGTAGCGGGACAGGGGTTTCCTACGAGCAGTACTTC. V and J are TRBV27 and TRBJ2-7, with 10 bases identical to TRBD1. The trim removed 5 bases at V and 1 base at J, leaving 5 bases unmatched. There are 15 residues in the CDR3. The germline gives CDR1 MNHEY, CDR2 SMNVEV (reference sequence).

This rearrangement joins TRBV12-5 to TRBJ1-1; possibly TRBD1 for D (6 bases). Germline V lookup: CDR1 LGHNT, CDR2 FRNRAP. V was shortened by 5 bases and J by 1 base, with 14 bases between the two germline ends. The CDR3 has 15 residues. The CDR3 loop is CASGPRGGANTEAFF. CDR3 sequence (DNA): TGTGCTAGTGGTCCCCGGGGGGGGGCGAACACTGAAGCTTTCTTT.

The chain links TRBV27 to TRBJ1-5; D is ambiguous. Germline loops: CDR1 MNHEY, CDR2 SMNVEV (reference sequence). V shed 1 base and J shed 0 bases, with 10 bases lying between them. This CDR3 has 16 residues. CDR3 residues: CASSLWAGNSNQPQHF. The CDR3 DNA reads TGTGCCAGCAGTTTATGGGCGGGAAATAGCAATCAGCCCCAGCATTTT.

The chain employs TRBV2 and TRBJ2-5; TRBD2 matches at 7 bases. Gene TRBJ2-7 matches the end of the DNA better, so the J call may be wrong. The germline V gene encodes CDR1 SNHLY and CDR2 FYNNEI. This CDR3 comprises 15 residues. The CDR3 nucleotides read TGTGCCAGCAGTCGCGGGAGACTGGTTATGTACGAGCAGTACTTC. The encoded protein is CASSRGRLVMYEQYF.

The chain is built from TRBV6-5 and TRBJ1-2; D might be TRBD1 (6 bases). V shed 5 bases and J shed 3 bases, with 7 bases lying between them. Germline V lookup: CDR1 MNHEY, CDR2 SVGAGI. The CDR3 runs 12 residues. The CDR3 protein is CASSRGYYGYTF. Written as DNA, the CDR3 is TGTGCCAGCAGTAGGGGGTACTATGGCTACACCTTC.

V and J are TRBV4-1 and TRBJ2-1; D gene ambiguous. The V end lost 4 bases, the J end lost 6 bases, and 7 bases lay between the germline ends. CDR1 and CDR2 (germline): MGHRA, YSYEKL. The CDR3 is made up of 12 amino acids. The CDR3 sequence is CASSLRGNEQFF. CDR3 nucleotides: TGCGCCAGCAGCCTAAGAGGCAATGAGCAGTTCTTC.